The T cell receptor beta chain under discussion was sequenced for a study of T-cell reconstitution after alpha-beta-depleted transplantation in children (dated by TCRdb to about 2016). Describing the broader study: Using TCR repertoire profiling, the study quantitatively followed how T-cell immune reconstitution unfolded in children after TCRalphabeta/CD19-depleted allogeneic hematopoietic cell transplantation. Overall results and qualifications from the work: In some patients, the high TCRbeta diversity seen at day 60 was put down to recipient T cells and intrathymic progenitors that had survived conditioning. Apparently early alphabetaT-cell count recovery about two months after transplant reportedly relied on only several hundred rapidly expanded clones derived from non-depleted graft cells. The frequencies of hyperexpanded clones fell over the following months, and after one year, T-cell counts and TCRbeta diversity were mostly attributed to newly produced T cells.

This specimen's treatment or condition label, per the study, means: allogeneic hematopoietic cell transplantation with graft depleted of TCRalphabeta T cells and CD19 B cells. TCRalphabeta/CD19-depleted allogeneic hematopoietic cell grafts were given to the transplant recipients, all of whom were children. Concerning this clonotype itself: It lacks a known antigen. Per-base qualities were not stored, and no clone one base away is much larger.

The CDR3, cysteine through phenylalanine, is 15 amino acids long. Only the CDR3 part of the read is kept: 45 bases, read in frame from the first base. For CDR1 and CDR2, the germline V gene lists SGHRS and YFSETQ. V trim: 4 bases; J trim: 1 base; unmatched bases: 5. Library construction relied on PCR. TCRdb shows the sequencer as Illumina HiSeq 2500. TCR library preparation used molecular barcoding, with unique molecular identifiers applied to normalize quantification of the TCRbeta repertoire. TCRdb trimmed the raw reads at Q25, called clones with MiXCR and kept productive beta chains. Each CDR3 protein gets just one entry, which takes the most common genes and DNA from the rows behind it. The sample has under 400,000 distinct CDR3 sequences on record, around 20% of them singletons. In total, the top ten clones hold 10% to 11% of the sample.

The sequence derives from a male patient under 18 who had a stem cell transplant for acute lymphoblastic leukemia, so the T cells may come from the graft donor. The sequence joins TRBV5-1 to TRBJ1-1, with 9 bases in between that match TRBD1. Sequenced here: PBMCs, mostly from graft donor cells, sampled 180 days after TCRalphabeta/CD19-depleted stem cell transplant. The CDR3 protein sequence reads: CASSNRTGANTEAFF. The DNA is TGCGCCAGCAGCAATAGGACAGGGGCGAACACTGAAGCTTTCTTT.